This T cell receptor (beta chain) was recovered during a study of T cell repertoires in cytomegalovirus infection. About the research overall: The study used recently identified HLA-C-restricted and well-studied HLA-B-restricted CMV epitopes. Matching HLA type and CMV infection were both indicated by public TCR beta signatures.

Study-wide results and limits: Frequencies of public TCR beta families were cumulated, and this identified carriers of CMV plus the relevant HLA. The ex vivo response was dominated by HLA-C-restricted CMV-specific TCR beta clonotypes.

TCRdb redid the calling of the reads with MiXCR, one entry per CDR3 protein. The repertoire holds 650,000 to 900,000 distinct CDR3 sequences, with almost 30% as singletons. V gave up 5 bases and J gave up 5 bases; unmatched junction bases: 8. Germline lookup yields CDR1 SEHNR and CDR2 FQNEAQ (reference sequence). The CDR3 is 14 residues long. Concerning this clonotype: What it binds is unknown.

V is TRBV7-9 and J is TRBJ2-5; 7 nucleotides agree with TRBD1. This TCR came from a human donor in good health (CMV status not recorded). Some clones in this sample may be carry-over from other donors' samples. The sequencing used cultured CD8+ T cells from PBMCs, collected from culture after CMV antigen stimulation. CDR3 residues: CASSPMDRWETQYF. The CDR3, as DNA: TGTGCCAGCAGCCCTATGGACAGGTGGGAGACCCAGTACTTC. Together with reference TRBV7-9 and TRBJ2-5, the CDR3 gives the full variable domain: DTGVSQNPRHKITKRGQNVTFRCDPISEHNRLYWYRQTLGQGPEFLTYFQNEAQLEKSRLLSDRFSAERPKGSFSTLEIQRTEQGDSAMYLCASSPMDRWETQYFGPGTRLLVL.